Each of the 18 T cell receptor beta chains below was sequenced from the same sample in a study of CD8+ T cells in alopecia areata. In each case, RNA was isolated and then reverse transcribed into cDNA as the sequencing template. Clones were read by immunoSEQ multiplex PCR, and TCRdb kept only the in-frame ones, dropping some. The sample consists of approximately 180,000 clones, around 60% of them appearing once. This sample comprised CD4+ T cells sorted from blood, obtained at week 0. Source of these receptors: a human donor with alopecia areata.

The chain carries TRBV9 and TRBJ2-7; tentatively, D is TRBD2 (5 bases). CDR3 length equals 15 residues. Trimming left V 0 bases short and J 4 bases short, with 14 bases between. Germline-derived CDR1 and CDR2 are SGDLS and YYNGEE. The CDR3 spells CASSVVDCRSYEQYF. The CDR3 bases are TGTGCCAGCAGCGTAGTGGACTGCCGGTCGTACGAGCAGTACTTC.

This clone has just a few counts. The chain carries TRBV4-1 and TRBJ2-7; D is unclear. Germline-derived CDR1 and CDR2 are MGHRA and YSYEKL. Trimming stripped 4 bases from V and 0 bases from J, with 16 bases between. CDR3 length: 16 residues. The CDR3 DNA reads as TGCGCCAGCAGCCTCGCCCGGACGGTGAACTCCTACGAGCAGTACTTC. Translating it yields CASSLARTVNSYEQYF.

This clone appeared a few times. This sequence joins TRBV6-5 and TRBJ2-3; D is uncertain. CDR3 length: 13 amino acids. From germline, CDR1 is MNHEY and CDR2 SVGAGI. The germline V and J ends were trimmed by 6 bases and 5 bases, with 12 bases remaining between them. The CDR3 loop reads CASSGVPVDTQYF. In DNA form, the CDR3 reads TGTGCCAGCAGCGGAGTCCCGGTAGATACGCAGTATTTT.

This sequence joins TRBV5-6 and TRBJ1-3; D remains unclear. V was cut by 6 bases and J by 0 bases, with 10 bases left in between. This CDR3 has 14 amino acids. Looked up from germline, CDR1 is SGHDT and CDR2 is YYEEEE. CDR3 residues: CASITKGSGNTIYF. CDR3 DNA: TGTGCCAGCATTACGAAAGGCTCTGGAAACACCATATATTTT.

The chain carries TRBV2 and TRBJ1-5, with D uncertain. Trimming removed 7 bases from V and 4 bases from J, with 14 bases in between. The CDR3 extends over 14 amino acids. Germline V gene lookup returns CDR1 SNHLY and CDR2 FYNNEI. Here the CDR3 reads CASTNSPGNQPQHF. CDR3 coding DNA: TGTGCCAGCACCAACTCCCCGGGGAATCAGCCCCAGCATTTT.

This clone was found once. The gene calls are TRBV18 and TRBJ2-2; D is tentatively TRBD1 or TRBD2 (5 bases each). The CDR3 length is 16 residues. The V and J ends lost 1 base and 1 base respectively, with 10 bases between them. Germline V CDR1 and CDR2: KGHSH, LQKENI. The CDR3: CASSPQGTGNTGELFF. The CDR3 bases are TGTGCCAGCTCACCACAGGGGACGGGGAACACCGGGGAGCTGTTTTTT.

The chain employs TRBV29-1 and TRBJ2-2; tentatively, D is TRBD2 (5 bases). V gave up 6 bases and J gave up 7 bases, with 15 bases separating them. This CDR3 is built from 13 residues. CDR1 and CDR2 from the germline V gene are SQVTM and ANQGSEA. CDR3 loop: CSVGEFGVGELFF. The CDR3, as DNA: TGCAGCGTCGGGGAGTTCGGGGTCGGGGAGCTGTTTTTT.

This clone was detected a few times. The chain couples TRBV2 to TRBJ2-6; the D gene is possibly TRBD1 (6 bases). With 6 bases removed from V and 1 base from J, the gap between germline ends came to 13 bases. The CDR3 is 16 residues long. The V gene's germline CDR1 is SNHLY and CDR2 FYNNEI. CDR3 amino acids: CASSPDRSSGANVLTF. DNA for the CDR3: TGTGCCAGCAGCCCGGACAGATCTTCTGGGGCCAACGTCCTGACTTTC.

This clone was recorded only once. J is TRBJ1-1 and V is TRBV29-1, with a possible D match to TRBD1 (6 bases). The germline CDR1 and CDR2 sequences are SQVTM and ANQGSEA. Between the trimmed V and J ends, which lost 5 bases and 5 bases, there was a span of 15 bases. The CDR3 is 13 amino acids. CDR3 DNA: TGCAGCGTTAACAGGGAGAGAGGAACTGAAGCTTTCTTT. Residues: CSVNRERGTEAFF.

CDR3 residues: CAWNLGEPGQPQHF. CDR3 nucleotide sequence: TGTGCCTGGAATCTAGGGGAGCCCGGCCAGCCCCAGCATTTT. The chain is built from TRBV30 and TRBJ1-5; perhaps TRBD1 as D (5 bases). Looked up from germline, CDR1 is GTSNPN and CDR2 is SVGIG (reference sequence). The CDR3 spans 14 residues. Trimming removed 4 bases at V and 7 bases at J, with 17 bases between.

CDR3 coding DNA: TGCGCCAGCAGCCAAGGCAACGGGAATGGGGCCAACGTCCTGACTTTC. Protein: CASSQGNGNGANVLTF. This rearrangement joins TRBV4-1 to TRBJ2-6; tentative D call: TRBD2 (5 bases). CDR1 and CDR2 from the germline V gene are MGHRA and YSYEKL. The CDR3 consists of 16 residues. V was trimmed by 1 base and J by 3 bases, leaving 10 bases between them.

The chain couples TRBV18 to TRBJ2-7, with 10 bases lining up with TRBD2. This CDR3 region has 19 residues. J was trimmed by 2 bases and V by 2 bases; bases with no gene match: 15. CDR1 is KGHSH, CDR2 LQKENI, per germline. The CDR3 DNA reads TGTGCCAGCTCACCATTCTTCGGGGGAACTAGCGGGGAAACCTACGAGCAGTACTTC. Translated, it gives CASSPFFGGTSGETYEQYF.

The rearrangement links TRBV30 to TRBJ2-7; D gene ambiguous. The CDR3 runs to 15 residues. Germline CDR1 is GTSNPN and CDR2 is SVGIG (reference sequence). The germline V and J ends were trimmed by 2 bases and 7 bases, with 21 bases remaining between them. The CDR3 is CAWSPTLTPLGEQYF. DNA of the CDR3: TGTGCCTGGAGTCCCACTTTGACCCCACTGGGAGAGCAGTACTTC.

The rearrangement uses TRBV6-1 and TRBJ1-2; 10 bases map to TRBD1. This CDR3 comprises 14 residues. Unmatched junction bases numbered 6, after V lost 3 bases and J lost 8 bases. Germline V gene data show CDR1 as MNHNS and CDR2 as SASEGT. This CDR3 reads CASSDGTGDYGYTF. In DNA, the CDR3 is TGTGCCAGCAGTGACGGGACAGGGGATTACGGCTACACCTTC.

The rearrangement links TRBV29-1 to TRBJ1-2; tentative D call: TRBD1 (5 bases). This CDR3 is 12 amino acids long. V was shortened by 5 bases and J by 6 bases, with 13 bases between the two germline ends. Per germline, CDR1 SQVTM and CDR2 ANQGSEA. The CDR3 loop reads CSVRRGTDGYTF. Here the CDR3 DNA reads TGCAGCGTTCGTCGGGGGACGGATGGCTACACCTTC. The entire variable domain, with the rest obtained from reference TRBV29-1 and TRBJ1-2, is as follows: SAVISQKPSRDICQRGTSLTIQCQVDSQVTMMFWYRQQPGQSLTLIATANQGSEATYESGFVIDKFPISRPNLTFSTLTVSNMSPEDSSIYLCSVRRGTDGYTFGSGTRLTVV.

This chain joins TRBV6-1 and TRBJ2-7; TRBD1 matches at 7 bases. CDR3 length equals 12 residues. The junction had 1 base not matched to a gene; V was cut back by 6 bases and J by 2 bases. Germline V gene data show CDR1 as MNHNS and CDR2 as SASEGT. The CDR3 DNA is TGTGCCAGCAGGGACAGGCCCTACGAGCAGTACTTC. It is translated as CASRDRPYEQYF.

The chain recombines TRBV9 with TRBJ1-4; a weak D match, TRBD1 (5 bases). This CDR3 comprises 14 residues. Germline V gives CDR1 SGDLS, CDR2 YYNGEE. Trimming removed 3 bases from V and 6 bases from J, with 12 bases in between. For the CDR3, the DNA is TGTGCCAGCAGCGGGAGCCAGGGATATGAAAAACTGTTTTTT. It codes for CASSGSQGYEKLFF.

This clone is a singleton in its sample. Germline is not matched at one junction end, which may reflect a read error. In DNA form, the CDR3 reads TGTGCTAGCAGCCCCGTAGGCCGGGGTGAGCAGTACTTC. This sequence encodes CASSPVGRGEQYF. The chain joins TRBV7-7 to TRBJ2-7, with D perhaps TRBD2 (5 bases). Germline V lookup: CDR1 SSHAT, CDR2 FNYEAQ (reference sequence). The CDR3 is 13 amino acids. The variable domain in full, completed from reference TRBV7-7 and TRBJ2-7, reads GAGVSQSPRYKVTKRGQDVTLRCDPISSHATLYWYQQALGQGPEFLTYFNYEAQPDKSGLPSDRFSAERPEGSISTLTIQRTEQRDSAMYRCASSPVGRGEQYFGPGTRLTVT.